This TCR beta chain comes out of a study of human T cells and chemical hapten exposure. This clonotype was counted at least ten times. CDR1 and CDR2 (germline): GTSNPN, SVGIG (reference sequence). This CDR3 region has 12 residues. V dropped 3 bases and J dropped 3 bases, with 6 bases sitting between them. TCRdb re-called the RACE reads with MiXCR, one entry per CDR3 protein. The sample gives tens of thousands of distinct CDR3 sequences, approximately 7% of which show up once; around 1.3% is in the top ten. The time point here: patch test 2, 6 weeks after DPC sensitization. Treatment reported: therapeutic diphenylcyclopropenone sensitization with weekly scalp DPC.

The chain carries TRBV30 and TRBJ1-5; D is ambiguous. The sample in question was whole blood, obtained in connection with sensitization to the hapten diphenylcyclopropenone (DPC). This clonotype was sampled from a woman aged 25 to 39 with alopecia areata. Some clones in this sample may be carry-over from other donors' samples. The CDR3 protein is CAWRKTNQPQHF. CDR3 nucleotides: TGTGCCTGGAGAAAGACCAATCAGCCCCAGCATTTT.